Listed below are T cell receptor beta chains from one sample, sequenced in a study of cytotoxic CD8 clonotypes in ibrutinib-treated CLL. The data were produced by immunoSEQ multiplex PCR, yet TCRdb's version contains in-frame clones alone and is incomplete. The top ten hold over 5.5% of the sample, which has some 290,000 clones, about 77% seen once. The source material was PBMCs, sampled before ibrutinib treatment. The receptors here all came from a human donor with chronic lymphocytic leukemia. Both conserved end residues are part of each CDR3. The D gene is left open where the match is weak. The size of a clone is reported for some rows only, either as once, few or many, or as a class for expanded clones.

J | D | size | V | DNA | CDR3
TRBJ2-1 | - | - | TRBV20-1 | TGCAGTGCTTTGAGGGGCGCGGAGCAGTTCTTC | CSALRGAEQFF
TRBJ2-7 | - | few | TRBV4-1 | TGCGCCAGCAGCCGTATACCTGAGACTTACGACGAGCAGTACTTC | CASSRIPETYDEQYF
TRBJ1-4 | TRBD1 | - | TRBV7-9 | TGTGCCAGCAGCTTAGTCACGGGACAGTTTCGGGAAAAACTGTTTTTT | CASSLVTGQFREKLFF
TRBJ2-7 | TRBD2 | - | TRBV5-1 | TGCGCCAGCAGCGCCGGGGGTCTAGCGGCGAGCTCCTACGAGCAGTACTTC | CASSAGGLAASSYEQYF
TRBJ2-1 | TRBD2 | - | TRBV6-1 | TGTGCCAGCAGTGAAAGGTGGCTAGCGGGAGTCTACAATGAGCAGTTCTTC | CASSERWLAGVYNEQFF
TRBJ2-3 | - | - | TRBV20-1 | TGCAGTGCTAGTGTGCGGGATACGCAGTATTTT | CSASVRDTQYF
TRBJ1-1 | - | - | TRBV27 | TGTGCCAGCCGGAGGGACGGGAACACTGAAGCTTTCTTT | CASRRDGNTEAFF
TRBJ2-6 | - | - | TRBV9 | TGTGCCAGCAGCCCTTCTATCTTAATCTCTGGGGCCAACGTCCTGACTTTC | CASSPSILISGANVLTF
TRBJ2-5 | - | - | TRBV29-1 | TGCAGCGTTGAAGGAGGCCACCAAGAGACCCAGTACTTC | CSVEGGHQETQYF
TRBJ2-5 | TRBD1 | - | TRBV6-1 | TGTGCCAGCAATACAGGGGCCCCGGGGACCCAGTACTTC | CASNTGAPGTQYF
TRBJ2-2 | - | few | TRBV4-2 | TGTGCCAGCAGCCAAGGTGATGGGAACACCGGGGAGCTGTTTTTT | CASSQGDGNTGELFF
TRBJ2-1 | TRBD2 | - | TRBV5-4 | TGTGCCAGCAGCTTGGATCCACTAGCGGGCAATGAGCAGTTCTTC | CASSLDPLAGNEQFF
TRBJ1-2 | TRBD1 | once | TRBV9 | TGTGCCAGCAGCGTATGGCAGGGGGCGAACTATGGCTACACCTTC | CASSVWQGANYGYTF
TRBJ2-1 | - | - | TRBV7-9 | TGTGCCAGCAGCGTCTCCTACAATGAGCAGTTCTTC | CASSVSYNEQFF
TRBJ1-1 | TRBD1 | - | TRBV4-2 | TGTGCCAGCAGCCATGACAGGGAAAACACTGAAGCTTTCTTT | CASSHDRENTEAFF
TRBJ2-1 | - | - | TRBV5-1 | TGCGCCAGCAGGGTACAGAGCCTGGACAATGAGCAGTTCTTC | CASRVQSLDNEQFF
TRBJ2-7 | - | few | TRBV7-7 | TGTGCTAGCAGCTTAAGGCTGGGGGCCTACGAGCAGTACTTC | CASSLRLGAYEQYF
TRBJ2-2 | - | - | TRBV7-6 | TGTGCCAGCAGCCCCCGGACTGGACCCCCGGGGGAGCTGTTTTTT | CASSPRTGPPGELFF
TRBJ2-3 | - | - | TRBV2 | TGTGCCAGCAGTGAAGAACGGAGCACAGATACGCAGTATTTT | CASSEERSTDTQYF
TRBJ2-2 | TRBD2 | - | TRBV10-3 | TGTGCCATCAGTGAGTCGAGTACTAGCGGAAACACCGGGGAGCTGTTTTTT | CAISESSTSGNTGELFF
TRBJ2-2 | - | - | TRBV14 | TGTGCCAGCAGCCAAATTGGAGTGGACGGGGAGCTGTTTTTT | CASSQIGVDGELFF
TRBJ2-1 | - | - | TRBV18 | TGTGCCAGCTCACGCGATGAGGGGTCGGTCTACAATGAGCAGTTCTTC | CASSRDEGSVYNEQFF
TRBJ2-7 | TRBD2 | once | TRBV27 | TGTGCCAGCAGTTCACCGGGACTAGGCCTCTCCTACGAGCAGTACTTC | CASSSPGLGLSYEQYF
TRBJ2-7 | - | - | TRBV4-3 | TGCGCCAGCAGCCAAGAAGGGCCATCCTACGAGCAGTACTTC | CASSQEGPSYEQYF